The sample holds many counts of the clone carrying this T cell receptor (beta chain). No antigen is known for it. The entry originates in a study of T cell repertoires in cytomegalovirus infection. At the level of the study: An indication of both CMV infection and matching HLA type came from public TCR beta signatures. Broader study findings: Of the TCR beta families, the public ones yielded a cumulative frequency that identified carriers of CMV plus the relevant HLA. The ex vivo response was dominated by HLA-C-restricted CMV-specific TCR beta clonotypes.

Each CDR3 protein gets one entry after TCRdb re-called the reads with MiXCR. The sample includes 200,000 to 300,000 distinct CDR3 sequences, approximately 15% seen only once; the top ten take around 8.1%. The sequenced material came from PBMCs. This sequence originates from a human donor in good health (CMV status not recorded). Some clones in this sample may be carry-over from other donors' samples.

This CDR3 is CASRSSFEQYF. The DNA of the CDR3 is TGTGCCAGCAGATCTAGTTTCGAGCAGTACTTC. The chain employs TRBV11-2 and TRBJ2-7; D unresolved. The V end lost 6 bases, the J end lost 6 bases, and 9 bases lay between the germline ends. This CDR3 contains 11 residues. Germline CDR1 and CDR2: SGHAT and FQNNGV.